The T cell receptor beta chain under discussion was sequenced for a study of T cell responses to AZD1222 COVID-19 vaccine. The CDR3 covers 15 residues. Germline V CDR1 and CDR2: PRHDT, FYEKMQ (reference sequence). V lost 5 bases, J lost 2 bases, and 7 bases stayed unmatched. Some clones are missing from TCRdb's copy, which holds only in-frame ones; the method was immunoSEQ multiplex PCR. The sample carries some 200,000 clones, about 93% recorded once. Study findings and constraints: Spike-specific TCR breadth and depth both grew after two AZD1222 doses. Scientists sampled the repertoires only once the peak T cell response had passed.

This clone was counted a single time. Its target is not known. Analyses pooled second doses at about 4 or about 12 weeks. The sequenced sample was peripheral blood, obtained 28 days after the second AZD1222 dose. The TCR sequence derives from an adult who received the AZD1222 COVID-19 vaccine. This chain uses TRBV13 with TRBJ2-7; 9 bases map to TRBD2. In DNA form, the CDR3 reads TGTGCCAGCAGCGGTTCGACTAGCGGACCCTACGAGCAGTACTTC. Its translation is CASSGSTSGPYEQYF. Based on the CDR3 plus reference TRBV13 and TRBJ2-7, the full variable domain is AAGVIQSPRHLIKEKRETATLKCYPIPRHDTVYWYQQGPGQDPQFLISFYEKMQSDKGSIPDRFSAQQFSDYHSELNMSSLELGDSALYFCASSGSTSGPYEQYFGPGTRLTVT.